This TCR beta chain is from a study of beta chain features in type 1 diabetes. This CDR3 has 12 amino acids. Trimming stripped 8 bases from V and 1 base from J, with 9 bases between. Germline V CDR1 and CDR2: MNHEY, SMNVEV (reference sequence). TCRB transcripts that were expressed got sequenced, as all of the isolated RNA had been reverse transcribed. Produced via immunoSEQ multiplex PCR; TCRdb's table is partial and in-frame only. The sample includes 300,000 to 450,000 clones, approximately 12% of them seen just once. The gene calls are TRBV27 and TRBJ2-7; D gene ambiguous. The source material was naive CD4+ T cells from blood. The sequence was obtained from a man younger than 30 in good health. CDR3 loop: CASPPGSYEQYF. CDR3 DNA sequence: TGTGCCAGCCCGCCCGGTTCCTACGAGCAGTACTTC.